These 19 T cell receptor beta chains were all obtained from the same sample, sequenced in a study of T-cell memory formation after mild COVID-19. TCRdb called the 5' RACE reads again in MiXCR, with one record for every CDR3 protein. The sample has under 150,000 distinct CDR3 sequences, 16% seen once. The sample was PBMCs or a T cell subset sorted from them (not recorded which). These receptors were obtained from an adult woman who had mild COVID-19 (a few samples of this study predate the infection). Cell type and time point are not known.

This clonotype appeared a few times. The chain is built from TRBV4-3 and TRBJ1-1, with D perhaps matching TRBD1 (5 bases). The CDR3 consists of 18 residues. Germline CDR1 LGHNA, CDR2 YSLEER. Deletions cut 4 bases from V and 1 base from J, with 22 bases between. For the CDR3, the DNA is TGCGCCAGCAGCCGAGAAAGACCGGGGACCGCTAAGAACACTGAAGCTTTCTTT. Translated, it gives CASSRERPGTAKNTEAFF.

The rearrangement uses TRBV3-1 and TRBJ1-1, with D perhaps matching TRBD1 (6 bases). Between the trimmed V and J ends, which lost 6 bases and 1 base, there was a span of 12 bases. Germline-derived CDR1 and CDR2 are LGHDT and YNNKEL (reference sequence). The CDR3 contains 14 residues. CDR3 coding DNA: TGTGCCAGCAGACCACAGGGTAAGAACACTGAAGCTTTCTTT. Translation: CASRPQGKNTEAFF. Filled out from reference TRBV3-1 and TRBJ1-1, the complete variable domain reads DTAVSQTPKYLVTQMGNDKSIKCEQNLGHDTMYWYKQDSKKFLKIMFSYNNKELIINETVPNRFSPKSPDKAHLNLHINSLELGDSAVYFCASRPQGKNTEAFFGQGTRLTVV.

This clonotype was recorded a few times. The chain employs TRBV28 and TRBJ2-7; no clear D gene. V lost 6 bases to trimming and J lost 3 bases, with 15 bases between them. The length of the CDR3 is 14 residues. CDR1 and CDR2 (germline): MDHEN, SYDVKM. CDR3 sequence: CASSLLPVHYEQYF. CDR3 DNA sequence: TGTGCCAGCAGCCTCCTGCCAGTTCACTACGAGCAGTACTTC.

The V call is TRBV12-3 or TRBV12-4, the J call TRBJ2-5, with TRBD1 identical over 7 bases. The CDR3 totals 15 residues. V was pared by 4 bases and J by 9 bases, with 14 bases of the junction left unmatched. CDR3: CASSSFEGALGAQYF. The CDR3 DNA reads TGTGCCAGCAGTTCCTTCGAGGGGGCCCTGGGGGCCCAGTACTTC.

The V and J genes are TRBV5-5 and TRBJ2-7; D unclear. V lost 5 bases to trimming and J lost 5 bases, with 11 bases between them. This CDR3 spans 12 amino acids. Germline lookup yields CDR1 SGHKS and CDR2 YYEKEE (reference sequence). The CDR3 coding sequence is TGTGCCAGCAGTATGTACCCCAACGAGCAGTACTTC. Its protein product is CASSMYPNEQYF.

This clonotype has just a few counts. This rearrangement joins TRBV7-8 to TRBJ2-3; 11 nucleotides line up with TRBD2. Germline assignment: CDR1 SGHVS and CDR2 FQNEAQ. The CDR3 runs to 18 residues. V was pared by 1 base and J by 2 bases, with 8 bases of the junction left unmatched. The CDR3 DNA reads TGTGCCAGCAGCTTAGGCCAGACTAGCGGGATCAACACAGATACGCAGTATTTT. It yields the protein CASSLGQTSGINTDTQYF.

The chain uses TRBV10-3 and TRBJ2-1, with 10 bases fitting TRBD2. The CDR3 consists of 15 residues. CDR1 is ENHRY and CDR2 is SYGVKD in the germline V gene. The V segment lost 3 bases and the J segment 6 bases; nucleotides outside the gene matches: 5. The CDR3: CAISEYGTSANEQFF. The CDR3 nucleotides read TGTGCCATCAGTGAATATGGGACTAGCGCCAATGAGCAGTTCTTC.

The chain employs TRBV2 and TRBJ1-2; a possible D gene is TRBD1 (6 bases). Looked up from germline, CDR1 is SNHLY and CDR2 is FYNNEI. Trimming removed 7 bases at V and 4 bases at J, with 10 bases between. The CDR3 has 12 amino acids. CDR3 DNA: TGTGCCAGCAAGGACAGAGGCTATGGCTACACCTTC. Protein: CASKDRGYGYTF.

This clonotype was observed a handful of times. The chain links TRBV18 to TRBJ2-1; 10 nucleotides match TRBD1. V trimming: 3 bases; J trimming: 6 bases; junction bases outside the gene matches: 11. Germline V gene sequence: CDR1 KGHSH, CDR2 LQKENI. The CDR3 has 17 amino acids. The CDR3 protein is CASSPPYGTGAGNEQFF. The CDR3 coding sequence is TGTGCCAGCTCACCCCCATACGGGACAGGGGCTGGCAATGAGCAGTTCTTC.

This chain uses TRBV7-9 with TRBJ2-7; 11 bases are shared with TRBD2. Trimming cost V 1 base and J 7 bases; bases outside gene matches: 6. The CDR3 length is 15 residues. CDR1 is SEHNR, CDR2 FQNEAQ, per germline (reference sequence). This CDR3 reads CASSLVTSGTEEQYF. CDR3 DNA sequence: TGTGCCAGCAGCTTAGTGACTAGCGGGACAGAAGAGCAGTACTTC.

J is TRBJ1-5 and V is TRBV6-2 or TRBV6-3; 7 nucleotides agree with TRBD1. The ends lost 7 bases at V and 2 bases at J; junction bases unmatched: 14. CDR3 length equals 17 residues. Germline V lookup: CDR1 MNHEY, CDR2 SVGEGT. CDR3 nucleotides: TGTGCCAGCACCCCCAACCGACAGGGTCTGGGCAATCAGCCCCAGCATTTT. Encoded protein: CASTPNRQGLGNQPQHF.

In nucleotides, the CDR3 is TGCAGTGCTAGCTTAGCGGGGACAGATACGCAGTATTTT. Its protein is CSASLAGTDTQYF. The chain employs TRBV20-1 and TRBJ2-3; TRBD2 matches at 8 bases. The V gene end was trimmed by 3 bases and the J gene end by 3 bases; junction bases not matched to a gene: 2. This CDR3 has 13 amino acids. Germline CDR1 reads DFQATT; CDR2 reads SNEGSKA (reference sequence).

V usage is TRBV24-1 and J usage is TRBJ2-1, with a weak D call TRBD2 (6 bases). Per the germline V gene, CDR1 is KGHDR and CDR2 is SFDVKD. Trimming removed 1 base from V and 12 bases from J, with 21 bases in between. The CDR3 is made up of 16 amino acids. The CDR3 region has the DNA TGTGCCACCAGTGATTTATTCACTCAGCGGGCCCAGGGGCAGTTCTTC. It encodes CATSDLFTQRAQGQFF.

The chain is built from TRBV5-1 and TRBJ2-7; 11 bases line up with TRBD2. J gave up 3 bases and V 1 base, and 3 bases lay outside the gene matches. The CDR3 totals 15 residues. Germline CDR1 and CDR2: SGHRS and YFSETQ. The CDR3 sequence: CASSLFGTSGYEQYF. CDR3 nucleotide sequence: TGCGCCAGCAGCTTGTTCGGGACTAGCGGCTACGAGCAGTACTTC.

The rearrangement uses TRBV11-1 and TRBJ2-1, with a weak D call TRBD2 (5 bases). Trimming left V 2 bases short and J 9 bases short, with 14 bases between. Germline V gives CDR1 SGHAT, CDR2 FQDESV (reference sequence). This CDR3 has 14 residues. CDR3 coding DNA: TGTGCCAGCAGCTTACTGGAGGCGTCGGGTGAGCAGTTCTTC. Translated: CASSLLEASGEQFF.

This clonotype was seen a handful of times. The V gene is TRBV7-2, the J gene TRBJ1-2, with D perhaps TRBD1 (6 bases). Trimming pared 1 base from V and 0 bases from J, leaving 12 bases between. The CDR3 is made up of 16 amino acids. Germline CDR1 is SGHTA and CDR2 is FQGNSA. The CDR3 coding sequence is TGTGCCAGCAGCTTAGTAATGGACAGAGCTAACTATGGCTACACCTTC. Its translation: CASSLVMDRANYGYTF.

There are a few counts of this clonotype. This chain's CDR3 is CASSVEGADGTQYF. Written as DNA, the CDR3 is TGTGCCAGCAGCGTAGAAGGGGCAGACGGTACGCAGTATTTT. This chain uses TRBV9 with TRBJ2-3; D may be TRBD1 (5 bases). Trimming pared 0 bases from V and 8 bases from J, leaving 13 bases between. CDR3 length: 14 residues. Germline loops: CDR1 SGDLS, CDR2 YYNGEE.

This clonotype turned up a few times. This chain joins TRBV5-4 and TRBJ2-7; no firm D call. V was shortened by 3 bases and J by 3 bases, with 10 bases between the two germline ends. The CDR3 contains 13 residues. Germline loops: CDR1 SGHNT, CDR2 YYREEE (reference sequence). This CDR3 reads CASSSGLNYEQYF. CDR3 DNA sequence: TGTGCCAGCAGCTCCGGCCTCAACTACGAGCAGTACTTC.

The rearrangement uses TRBV20-1 and TRBJ1-1; no clear D gene. CDR3 length: 11 amino acids. Trimming left V 3 bases short and J 6 bases short, with 8 bases between. Germline V lookup: CDR1 DFQATT, CDR2 SNEGSKA (reference sequence). CDR3 nucleotides: TGCAGTGCTAGTCATGGGGCTGAAGCTTTCTTT. Its protein product is CSASHGAEAFF.